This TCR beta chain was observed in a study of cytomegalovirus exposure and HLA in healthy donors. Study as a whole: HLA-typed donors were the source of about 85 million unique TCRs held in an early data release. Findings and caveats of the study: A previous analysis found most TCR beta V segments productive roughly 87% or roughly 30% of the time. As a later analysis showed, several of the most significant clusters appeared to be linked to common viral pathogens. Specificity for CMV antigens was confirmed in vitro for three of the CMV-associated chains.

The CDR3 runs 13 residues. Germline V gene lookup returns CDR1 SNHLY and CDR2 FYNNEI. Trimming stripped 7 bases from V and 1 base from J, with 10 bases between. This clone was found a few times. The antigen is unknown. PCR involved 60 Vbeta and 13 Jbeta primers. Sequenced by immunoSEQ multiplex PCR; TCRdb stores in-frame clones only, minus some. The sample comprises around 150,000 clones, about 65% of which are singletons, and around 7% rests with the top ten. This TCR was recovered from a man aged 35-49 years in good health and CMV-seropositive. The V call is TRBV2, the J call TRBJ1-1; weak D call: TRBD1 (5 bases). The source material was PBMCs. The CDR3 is CASILGENTEAFF. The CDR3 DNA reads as TGTGCCAGCATCTTAGGGGAGAACACTGAAGCTTTCTTT.